The following is a TCR beta chain sequence with its context. Its antigen remains unidentified. With a J-beta primer mix and a sample-barcoded 5' primer, a second PCR ran about 6 to 11 cycles. TCRdb re-called the 5' RACE reads with MiXCR, one entry per CDR3 protein. The sample holds hundreds of thousands of distinct CDR3 sequences, roughly 50% seen once. The sample is drawn from a study of blood T cells in healthy people across ages. For the study at large: There was about one barcoded beta molecule captured by template switching per two T cells.

This CDR3 comprises 17 residues. Total RNA amounts of at least 6 micrograms were extracted per sample. Whole-study findings and limits: Estimates drawn from one million T cells were deemed to understate diversity. With age, beta diversity per million T cells declined roughly linearly, significantly by roughly 40.

The receptor comes from a man in his sixties in good health. Sequences were obtained from blood. This chain uses TRBV21-1 with TRBJ1-1; the DNA was not used to check the table's D call, TRBD1. TRBV21-1 is a recognized pseudogene. CDR3 amino acids: CASSKVWAGWVNTEAFF. The CDR3, as DNA: TGTGCCAGCAGCAAAGTCTGGGCAGGGTGGGTGAACACTGAAGCTTTCTTT.